A single sample is the source of the 30 T cell receptor beta chains below, sequenced in a study of T cell changes during pregnancy in multiple sclerosis. Method: immunoSEQ multiplex PCR; TCRdb's copy keeps in-frame clones and lacks some. The sample consists of approximately 110,000 clones, approximately 90% of them appearing once. Specimen: peripheral blood, collected in the third trimester of pregnancy. All receptors derive from a female donor with multiple sclerosis, enrolled in a pregnancy study.

The rearrangement joins TRBV7-3 to TRBJ2-1, with 7 bases aligning to TRBD2. Germline V gene data show CDR1 as SGHTA and CDR2 as FQGTGA. The V segment lost 3 bases and the J segment 2 bases; nucleotides outside the gene matches: 4. The CDR3 loop spans 15 amino acids. The CDR3 is CASSLRAGTYNEQFF. The CDR3 DNA reads as TGTGCCAGCAGCTTGAGAGCGGGAACCTACAATGAGCAGTTCTTC.

This sequence joins TRBV6-1 and TRBJ2-5; D perhaps matches TRBD2 (6 bases). The CDR3 covers 14 residues. V was trimmed by 2 bases and J by 3 bases, leaving 10 bases between them. CDR1 is MNHNS and CDR2 is SASEGT in the germline V gene. CDR3 DNA: TGTGCCAGCAGTGAATCGTGGAGGGAAGAGACCCAGTACTTC. Translating gives CASSESWREETQYF.

This clone was seen just once. This rearrangement joins TRBV5-8 to TRBJ1-2; no clear D. The germline gives CDR1 SGHTS, CDR2 YDEGEE. Trimming took 0 bases from V and 4 from J, leaving 13 bases between them. The CDR3 runs 15 residues. The CDR3 DNA sequence: TGTGCCAGCAGCTTGGCCGTTACGTCTAGCTATGGCTACACCTTC. Its protein product is CASSLAVTSSYGYTF.

This clone was seen only once. V gene TRBV7-9 combines with J gene TRBJ1-2; D might be TRBD1 (6 bases). The germline CDR1 and CDR2 sequences are SEHNR and FQNEAQ (reference sequence). V was pared by 0 bases and J by 4 bases, with 15 bases between. CDR3 length equals 16 residues. This CDR3 reads CASSLAGQGPTYGYTF. The CDR3 coding sequence is TGTGCCAGCAGCTTAGCGGGCCAGGGGCCAACCTATGGCTACACCTTC. Full variable domain (outside the CDR3, taken from reference TRBV7-9 and TRBJ1-2): DTGVSQNPRHKITKRGQNVTFRCDPISEHNRLYWYRQTLGQGPEFLTYFQNEAQLEKSRLLSDRFSAERPKGSFSTLEIQRTEQGDSAMYLCASSLAGQGPTYGYTFGSGTRLTVV.

The chain couples TRBV5-4 to TRBJ2-7; the match to TRBD1 covers 9 bases. The germline V gene has CDR1 SGHNT and CDR2 YYREEE (reference sequence). The CDR3 length is 14 residues. With 6 bases clipped from V and 6 bases from J, the junction kept 10 bases outside the gene matches. CDR3 sequence (DNA): TGTGCCAGCAACCTCGGGACAGGGTTTACCGAGCAGTACTTC. Amino acid sequence: CASNLGTGFTEQYF.

This clone was found once. V gene TRBV6-5 combines with J gene TRBJ2-7; D is unresolved. V was pared by 4 bases and J by 3 bases, with 10 bases between. Germline CDR1 MNHEY, CDR2 SVGAGI. The CDR3 is 13 amino acids. CDR3 in amino acids: CASSSAGYYEQYF. The CDR3 DNA is TGTGCCAGCAGTTCAGCCGGGTACTACGAGCAGTACTTC.

In DNA form, the CDR3 reads TGCGCCAGCTCCCGAACGGGTCCGGAGCAGTTCTTC. Translating it yields CASSRTGPEQFF. The chain carries TRBV5-1 and TRBJ2-1; D not certain. CDR3 length equals 12 residues. The germline CDR1 and CDR2 sequences are SGHRS and YFSETQ. V was shortened by 7 bases and J by 10 bases, with 15 bases between the two germline ends.

The chain has TRBV15 and TRBJ2-1, with 9 bases that match TRBD1. Germline V gives CDR1 LNHNV, CDR2 YYDKDF (reference sequence). J lost 5 bases, V lost 0 bases, and 11 bases had no gene match. The CDR3 runs 18 residues. The CDR3 nucleotides read TGTGCCACCAGCAGAGATGGGGGGAGGACAGGGGACAACAATGAGCAGTTCTTC. It encodes CATSRDGGRTGDNNEQFF. Full variable domain (outside the CDR3, taken from reference TRBV15 and TRBJ2-1): DAMVIQNPRYQVTQFGKPVTLSCSQTLNHNVMYWYQQKSSQAPKLLFHYYDKDFNNEADTPDNFQSRRPNTSFCFLDIRSPGLGDTAMYLCATSRDGGRTGDNNEQFFGPGTRLTVL.

The chain joins TRBV27 to TRBJ1-4, with a tentative D call TRBD1 (5 bases). The germline V and J ends were trimmed by 2 bases and 8 bases, with 21 bases remaining between them. CDR3 length equals 17 residues. Looked up from germline, CDR1 is MNHEY and CDR2 is SMNVEV (reference sequence). The CDR3 DNA follows: TGTGCCAGCAGTTTAAGGGCAGGGATCGGCGGGGAGGAAAAACTGTTTTTT. It yields the protein CASSLRAGIGGEEKLFF.

The V and J genes are TRBV7-6 and TRBJ2-5; TRBD2 is a possible D gene (6 bases). V gave up 6 bases and J gave up 1 base, with 15 bases separating them. The germline CDR1 and CDR2 sequences are SGHVS and FNYEAQ. The length of the CDR3 is 15 residues. The CDR3 spells CASSPPGLSQETQYF. The CDR3, as DNA: TGTGCCAGCAGTCCACCGGGACTCTCCCAAGAGACCCAGTACTTC.

This chain uses TRBV28 with TRBJ1-5; 9 bases are shared with TRBD1. After removal of 6 bases from V and 6 bases from J, the junction contained 15 bases not matched to a gene. The CDR3 is 17 residues long. CDR1 is MDHEN, CDR2 SYDVKM, per germline. CDR3 nucleotide sequence: TGTGCCAGCAGACCCCCCCGTAGGACAGGGGTGGGTCAGCCCCAGCATTTT. It is translated as CASRPPRRTGVGQPQHF. Variable domain in full (rest from reference TRBV28 and TRBJ1-5): DVKVTQSSRYLVKRTGEKVFLECVQDMDHENMFWYRQDPGLGLRLIYFSYDVKMKEKGDIPEGYSVSREKKERFSLILESASTNQTSMYLCASRPPRRTGVGQPQHFGDGTRLSIL.

The chain has TRBV19 and TRBJ2-3, with 7 bases fitting TRBD1. This CDR3 is built from 16 residues. Germline V gene data show CDR1 as LNHDA and CDR2 as SQIVND (reference sequence). J gave up 4 bases and V 3 bases, and 10 bases lay outside the gene matches. The CDR3 region has the DNA TGTGCCAGTAGTATCGCATCCACAGGGGCGGCAGATACGCAGTATTTT. This codes for CASSIASTGAADTQYF.

The chain recombines TRBV28 with TRBJ1-4; D is perhaps TRBD1 (5 bases). Deletions cut 3 bases from V and 0 bases from J, with 11 bases between. The CDR3 has 16 residues. The germline gives CDR1 MDHEN, CDR2 SYDVKM. CDR3 nucleotide sequence: TGTGCCAGCAGTTTGTCGGGGGATGCAACTAATGAAAAACTGTTTTTT. Residues: CASSLSGDATNEKLFF.

The rearrangement joins TRBV6-5 to TRBJ2-7; a possible D gene is TRBD2 (5 bases). There are 14 residues in the CDR3. CDR1 and CDR2 (germline): MNHEY, SVGAGI. V was clipped by 2 bases and J by 3 bases, with 11 bases between them. The CDR3 region is CASSYQDGLYEQYF. CDR3 DNA sequence: TGTGCCAGCAGTTACCAGGACGGACTCTACGAGCAGTACTTC.

This chain uses TRBV2 with TRBJ2-5; 8 bases line up with TRBD2. Losses at the gene ends were 5 bases for V and 1 base for J; bases not matched to a gene: 6. The CDR3 loop spans 15 amino acids. CDR1 is SNHLY, CDR2 FYNNEI, per germline. In nucleotides, the CDR3 is TGTGCCAGCAGTTTAGCGGGGCCACCCCAAGAGACCCAGTACTTC. This translates into CASSLAGPPQETQYF.

The genes are TRBV5-6 and TRBJ1-1, with a tentative D call TRBD1 (6 bases). V lost 2 bases and J 1 base, leaving 9 bases between the germline ends. From germline, CDR1 is SGHDT and CDR2 YYEEEE. The CDR3 length is 14 residues. CDR3 in amino acids: CASSFTGTNTEAFF. The CDR3 DNA reads as TGTGCCAGCAGCTTTACAGGGACGAACACTGAAGCTTTCTTT.

This chain uses TRBV28 with TRBJ2-5; 7 bases are shared with TRBD2. The CDR3 length is 17 residues. Germline V gene sequence: CDR1 MDHEN, CDR2 SYDVKM. J gave up 2 bases and V 3 bases, and 12 bases lay outside the gene matches. CDR3 sequence reads: CASSFHSLGLQQETQYF. The DNA of the CDR3 is TGTGCCAGCAGTTTCCATTCCTTGGGACTACAACAAGAGACCCAGTACTTC.

The chain uses TRBV6-4 and TRBJ2-7; D is ambiguous. CDR1 is MRHNA and CDR2 is SNTAGT in the germline V gene. The length of the CDR3 is 11 residues. Trimming pared 2 bases from V and 4 bases from J, leaving 3 bases between. In DNA form, the CDR3 reads TGTGCCAGCAGTGACCCTTACGAGCAGTACTTC. Its translation is CASSDPYEQYF.

This chain joins TRBV5-1 and TRBJ2-2, with a tentative D call TRBD2 (6 bases). The V and J ends lost 6 bases and 3 bases respectively, with 18 bases between them. The CDR3 has 16 residues. Germline assignment: CDR1 SGHRS and CDR2 YFSETQ. The CDR3 region has the DNA TGCGCCAGCACTCAGATCAGCGGGCTACACACCGGGGAGCTGTTTTTT. It encodes CASTQISGLHTGELFF.

V gene TRBV18 combines with J gene TRBJ1-2; D not certain. Germline CDR1 is KGHSH and CDR2 is LQKENI. CDR3 size: 17 residues. Trimming removed 6 bases from V and 0 bases from J, with 20 bases in between. This chain's CDR3 is CASSPEQVSIANYGYTF. The CDR3 nucleotides are TGTGCCAGCTCCCCCGAGCAAGTCTCAATAGCTAACTATGGCTACACCTTC.

This clone has only a few counts. V is TRBV6-1 and J is TRBJ1-5; 8 positions match TRBD1. The length of the CDR3 is 11 residues. With 10 bases clipped from V and 7 bases from J, the junction kept 3 bases outside the gene matches. Germline CDR1 and CDR2: MNHNS and SASEGT. The CDR3 DNA is TGTGCCATAGGGACAGGCCAGCCCCAGCATTTT. This codes for CAIGTGQPQHF.

V usage is TRBV5-6 and J usage is TRBJ1-3; 12 bases agree with TRBD1. The CDR3 runs to 15 residues. The germline V gene has CDR1 SGHDT and CDR2 YYEEEE. V was clipped by 7 bases and J by 2 bases; unmatched bases: 4. As DNA, the CDR3 is TGTGCCAGCTACAGGGACAGGGGGCCTGGAAACACCATATATTTT. Its protein is CASYRDRGPGNTIYF. The entire variable domain, with the rest obtained from reference TRBV5-6 and TRBJ1-3, is as follows: DAGVTQSPTHLIKTRGQQVTLRCSPKSGHDTVSWYQQALGQGPQFIFQYYEEEERQRGNFPDRFSGHQFPNYSSELNVNALLLGDSALYLCASYRDRGPGNTIYFGEGSWLTVV.

This chain connects TRBV5-1 to TRBJ1-1; D possibly corresponds to TRBD1 (5 bases). CDR1 and CDR2 (germline): SGHRS, YFSETQ. Trimming removed 0 bases from V and 0 bases from J, with 6 bases in between. The CDR3 loop spans 14 amino acids. The CDR3 nucleotides are TGCGCCAGCAGCTTGGCAGGGATGAACACTGAAGCTTTCTTT. Residues: CASSLAGMNTEAFF.

The V call is TRBV9, the J call TRBJ2-1, with 7 bases aligning to TRBD2. Germline values: CDR1 SGDLS, CDR2 YYNGEE. CDR3 length: 15 residues. V trimming: 3 bases; J trimming: 7 bases; junction bases outside the gene matches: 10. The CDR3 DNA is TGTGCCAGCAGCGCACTAGCGCGAGGGAAGAATGAGCAGTTCTTC. It translates to CASSALARGKNEQFF.

The chain is built from TRBV6-5 and TRBJ2-7; 7 bases are shared with TRBD1. The CDR3 covers 11 residues. V trimming: 5 bases; J trimming: 7 bases; junction bases outside the gene matches: 2. CDR1 and CDR2 (germline): MNHEY, SVGAGI. The CDR3 loop is CASSRDREQYF. The CDR3 bases are TGTGCCAGCAGTAGGGACAGAGAGCAGTACTTC.

The chain has TRBV4-1 and TRBJ2-4; D gene unclear. The CDR3 length is 16 residues. V was clipped by 0 bases and J by 0 bases, with 9 bases between them. Germline loops: CDR1 MGHRA, CDR2 YSYEKL. CDR3 coding DNA: TGCGCCAGCAGCCAAGATGATCGACTAGCCAAAAACATTCAGTACTTC. Amino acids: CASSQDDRLAKNIQYF.

The chain recombines TRBV5-1 with TRBJ2-3; D is perhaps TRBD1 (5 bases). V was clipped by 0 bases and J by 0 bases, with 8 bases between them. The CDR3 is made up of 15 amino acids. Germline V lookup: CDR1 SGHRS, CDR2 YFSETQ. The CDR3 spells CASSLEAGSTDTQYF. The CDR3 coding sequence is TGCGCCAGCAGCTTGGAGGCAGGGAGCACAGATACGCAGTATTTT. Drawing the rest from reference TRBV5-1 and TRBJ2-3, the complete variable domain is KAGVTQTPRYLIKTRGQQVTLSCSPISGHRSVSWYQQTPGQGLQFLFEYFSETQRNKGNFPGRFSGRQFSNSRSEMNVSTLELGDSALYLCASSLEAGSTDTQYFGPGTRLTVL.

This clone was counted between two and nine times. The chain links TRBV6-1 to TRBJ1-1; TRBD1 might be the D (5 bases). This CDR3 contains 15 residues. V gave up 6 bases and J gave up 3 bases, with 17 bases separating them. From germline, CDR1 is MNHNS and CDR2 SASEGT. The CDR3 nucleotides are TGTGCCAGCAGGGCCAGGGTTGGTGAGTACACTGAAGCTTTCTTT. Its protein product is CASRARVGEYTEAFF.

Only a few counts were recorded for this clone. J is TRBJ1-5 and V is TRBV18, with a possible D match to TRBD1 (5 bases). The V and J ends lost 6 bases and 6 bases respectively, with 15 bases between them. The CDR3 runs 14 residues. Germline CDR1 reads KGHSH; CDR2 reads LQKENI. The CDR3 nucleotides are TGTGCCAGCTCCCTCGGGACTCAGCTTCAGCCCCAGCATTTT. Amino acid sequence: CASSLGTQLQPQHF. The complete variable domain, with remaining parts taken from reference TRBV18 and TRBJ1-5, reads NAGVMQNPRHLVRRRGQEARLRCSPMKGHSHVYWYRQLPEEGLKFMVYLQKENIIDESGMPKERFSAEFPKEGPSILRIQQVVRGDSAAYFCASSLGTQLQPQHFGDGTRLSIL.

The V and J genes are TRBV6-1 and TRBJ1-4, with D possibly being TRBD1 (5 bases). CDR3 length: 16 amino acids. The V gene lost 1 base and the J gene lost 4 bases, with 13 bases spanning the gap. Germline CDR1 is MNHNS and CDR2 is SASEGT. The CDR3 sequence: CASSEVGDSLNEKLFF. Written as DNA, the CDR3 is TGTGCCAGCAGTGAAGTAGGAGACAGCCTTAATGAAAAACTGTTTTTT.